The next 25 T cell receptor beta chains were all read from a single sample in a study of blood T cell repertoires in COVID-19. Using immunoSEQ multiplex PCR, the repertoire was profiled, and TCRdb retains in-frame clones only, with some absent. The table lists about 15,000 clones, roughly 72% of them singletons, with 9.7% in the top ten. The sample was peripheral blood. The receptors come from a man between 65 and 80 years old with acute or convalescent COVID-19.

V usage is TRBV6-5 and J usage is TRBJ2-1; 11 nucleotides line up with TRBD2. There are 15 residues in the CDR3. V shed 6 bases, J shed 4 bases, and the junction held 5 bases outside the gene matches. Germline loops: CDR1 MNHEY, CDR2 SVGAGI. The CDR3 is CASSGTSGKYNEQFF. DNA of the CDR3: TGTGCCAGCAGCGGGACTAGCGGAAAATACAATGAGCAGTTCTTC.

J is TRBJ1-1 and V is TRBV7-9, with 8 bases that match TRBD1. Trimming cost V 5 bases and J 4 bases; bases outside gene matches: 9. Germline loops: CDR1 SEHNR, CDR2 FQNEAQ (reference sequence). The CDR3 runs 15 residues. The CDR3 DNA is TGTGCCAGCAGCCCAGCTACAGGGGGAATCACTGAAGCTTTCTTT. It specifies CASSPATGGITEAFF. Drawing the rest from reference TRBV7-9 and TRBJ1-1, the complete variable domain is DTGVSQNPRHKITKRGQNVTFRCDPISEHNRLYWYRQTLGQGPEFLTYFQNEAQLEKSRLLSDRFSAERPKGSFSTLEIQRTEQGDSAMYLCASSPATGGITEAFFGQGTRLTVV.

The count of this clone is one. The J gene is TRBJ2-1, the V gene TRBV4-2, with 11 bases matching TRBD2. The CDR3 has 15 amino acids. Germline CDR1 and CDR2: LGHNA and YNFKEQ. V lost 5 bases and J lost 8; bases outside the gene matches: 8. The CDR3 DNA reads TGTGCCAGCAGCGTTTCCGGGACTAGCGGTGATGAGCAGTTCTTC. As protein: CASSVSGTSGDEQFF.

The rearrangement uses TRBV28 and TRBJ1-6; 7 nucleotides match TRBD1. CDR1 MDHEN and CDR2 SYDVKM come from the germline V gene. The CDR3 contains 15 residues. J gave up 8 bases and V 5 bases, and 9 bases lay outside the gene matches. CDR3 residues: CASSPKDRWDSPLHF. CDR3 bases: TGTGCCAGCAGTCCCAAGGACAGGTGGGATTCACCCCTCCACTTT.

The count of this clone is one. The chain couples TRBV7-8 to TRBJ1-2, with D possibly matching TRBD1 (6 bases). This CDR3 contains 15 residues. Germline CDR1 reads SGHVS; CDR2 reads FQNEAQ. V was shortened by 5 bases and J by 6 bases, with 19 bases between the two germline ends. Written as DNA, the CDR3 is TGTGCCAGCAGCAGAATGGCCTTGGGGGCTAATGGCTACACCTTC. Encoded protein: CASSRMALGANGYTF.

This chain connects TRBV7-8 to TRBJ2-2, with TRBD1 matching over 8 bases. After removal of 5 bases from V and 6 bases from J, the junction contained 11 bases not matched to a gene. The CDR3 is 16 residues long. CDR1 and CDR2 (germline): SGHVS, FQNEAQ. The CDR3 is CASSIGQGLDAGELFF. The CDR3 nucleotides are TGTGCCAGCAGCATCGGACAGGGCCTGGACGCCGGGGAGCTGTTTTTT. Drawing the rest from reference TRBV7-8 and TRBJ2-2, the complete variable domain is GAGVSQSPRYKVAKRGQDVALRCDPISGHVSLFWYQQALGQGPEFLTYFQNEAQLDKSGLPSDRFFAERPEGSVSTLKIQRTQQEDSAVYLCASSIGQGLDAGELFFGEGSRLTVL.

This clone has a single count. A junction boundary mismatches the germline segment, possibly from a read error. The chain carries TRBV25-1 and TRBJ1-5; 9 bases agree with TRBD1. This CDR3 contains 15 residues. CDR1 is MGHDK and CDR2 is SYGVNS in the germline V gene. The CDR3 loop is CATSGTGNGNQPQHF. Here the CDR3 DNA reads TGTGCCACCAGTGGGACAGGGAACGGCAATCAGCCCCAGCATTTT.

This chain links TRBV7-2 with TRBJ2-7; a possible D gene is TRBD2 (5 bases). There are 17 residues in the CDR3. Germline V gene sequence: CDR1 SGHTA, CDR2 FQGNSA. V was pared by 4 bases and J by 0 bases, with 19 bases between. Here the CDR3 reads CASSSSGRGLSSYEQYF. The CDR3 DNA sequence: TGTGCCAGCAGCTCCTCCGGGCGAGGGCTTAGCTCCTACGAGCAGTACTTC.

The gene calls are TRBV11-2 and TRBJ2-2, with unresolved D. There are 14 residues in the CDR3. Germline V gives CDR1 SGHAT, CDR2 FQNNGV. V was pared by 5 bases and J by 1 base, with 8 bases between. The CDR3 reads CASSRRGNTGELFF. DNA for the CDR3: TGTGCCAGCAGCCGCAGAGGGAACACCGGGGAGCTGTTTTTT.

The sample holds a few counts of this clone. V gene TRBV7-8 combines with J gene TRBJ1-2; TRBD1 matches at 7 bases. This CDR3 contains 13 residues. The V gene's germline CDR1 is SGHVS and CDR2 FQNEAQ. Trimming at V came to 3 bases and at J to 8 bases, leaving 6 bases not matched to a gene. DNA for the CDR3: TGTGCCAGCAGCTTTGACAGGGTAGGCGGCTACACCTTC. Protein: CASSFDRVGGYTF.

The rearrangement links TRBV5-4 to TRBJ2-2; possibly TRBD2 for D (6 bases). Germline V gives CDR1 SGHNT, CDR2 YYREEE (reference sequence). V dropped 3 bases and J dropped 2 bases, with 11 bases sitting between them. The CDR3 is made up of 15 amino acids. The CDR3 region is CASSSPGRNTGELFF. In DNA, the CDR3 is TGTGCCAGCAGCTCTCCCGGGAGAAACACCGGGGAGCTGTTTTTT.

This sequence joins TRBV29-1 and TRBJ1-3; 8 nucleotides align to TRBD1. V shed 5 bases and J 6 bases; nucleotides not matched to a gene: 3. The CDR3 is made up of 12 amino acids. Looked up from germline, CDR1 is SQVTM and CDR2 is ANQGSEA. The CDR3 spells CSVNRGENTIYF. The CDR3 DNA reads as TGCAGCGTTAACAGGGGGGAAAACACCATATATTTT.

V and J are TRBV11-2 and TRBJ1-4; 10 bases fit TRBD1. Germline CDR1 is SGHAT and CDR2 is FQNNGV. The length of the CDR3 is 14 residues. The V and J ends lost 5 bases and 8 bases, in that order; junction bases with no gene match: 5. The CDR3 coding sequence is TGTGCCAGCAGCCTAGGACAGGGGGGCGAAAAACTGTTTTTT. Its translation is CASSLGQGGEKLFF. Together with reference TRBV11-2 and TRBJ1-4, the CDR3 gives the full variable domain: EAGVAQSPRYKIIEKRQSVAFWCNPISGHATLYWYQQILGQGPKLLIQFQNNGVVDDSQLPKDRFSAERLKGVDSTLKIQPAKLEDSAVYLCASSLGQGGEKLFFGSGTQLSVL.

This rearrangement joins TRBV20-1 to TRBJ2-2; perhaps TRBD1 as D (5 bases). The V gene's germline CDR1 is DFQATT and CDR2 SNEGSKA (reference sequence). Deletions cut 3 bases from V and 5 bases from J, with 13 bases between. The CDR3 loop spans 14 amino acids. CDR3 sequence (DNA): TGCAGTGCTAGTACAGGTGCAGGAACCGGGGAGCTGTTTTTT. Residues: CSASTGAGTGELFF.

The V call is TRBV27, the J call TRBJ2-3; weak D call: TRBD1 (5 bases). The CDR3 covers 14 residues. Germline V lookup: CDR1 MNHEY, CDR2 SMNVEV (reference sequence). With 5 bases removed from V and 0 bases from J, the gap between germline ends came to 9 bases. The CDR3 is CASSQGLSTDTQYF. For the CDR3, the DNA is TGTGCCAGCAGTCAGGGCCTAAGCACAGATACGCAGTATTTT.

This clone has more than one count but fewer than ten. The genes are TRBV11-2 and TRBJ2-7; 8 nucleotides agree with TRBD2. The CDR3 totals 14 residues. Looked up from germline, CDR1 is SGHAT and CDR2 is FQNNGV. V trimming: 5 bases; J trimming: 5 bases; junction bases outside the gene matches: 8. The CDR3 loop is CASSQAGVLDEQYF. CDR3 nucleotide sequence: TGTGCCAGCAGCCAAGCGGGAGTCTTAGACGAGCAGTACTTC.

This chain joins TRBV7-9 and TRBJ2-7, with 9 bases aligning to TRBD2. With 5 bases clipped from V and 2 bases from J, the junction kept 7 bases outside the gene matches. The CDR3 is made up of 15 amino acids. Germline assignment: CDR1 SEHNR and CDR2 FQNEAQ (reference sequence). The CDR3 sequence: CASSNSGGPPYEQYF. In DNA form, the CDR3 reads TGTGCCAGCAGCAATAGCGGGGGCCCCCCCTACGAGCAGTACTTC.

This rearrangement joins TRBV19 to TRBJ2-1, with TRBD2 matching 8 bases. Trimming took 4 bases from V and 7 from J; bases not matched to a gene: 9. The CDR3 runs to 15 residues. CDR1 and CDR2 (germline): LNHDA, SQIVND (reference sequence). The CDR3 reads CASSRGLGGTNEQFF. In DNA, the CDR3 is TGTGCCAGTAGTAGGGGACTAGGGGGAACAAATGAGCAGTTCTTC.

This chain uses TRBV7-3 with TRBJ2-5; perhaps TRBD1 as D (5 bases). Between the trimmed V and J ends, which lost 1 base and 5 bases, there was a span of 8 bases. CDR1 is SGHTA and CDR2 is FQGTGA in the germline V gene. The CDR3 sequence is 13 residues long. The CDR3 DNA is TGTGCCAGCAGCTTAAGTAGGGGTGAGACCCAGTACTTC. Translation: CASSLSRGETQYF.

This clone was seen only once. This rearrangement joins TRBV20-1 to TRBJ1-5; D is perhaps TRBD1 (6 bases). Germline V gives CDR1 DFQATT, CDR2 SNEGSKA (reference sequence). The CDR3 loop spans 16 amino acids. V was cut by 3 bases and J by 2 bases, with 17 bases left in between. The CDR3 bases are TGCAGTGCTAGTCCTCTCCGGAACAGGGGCAATCAGCCCCAGCATTTT. Its protein is CSASPLRNRGNQPQHF.

This clone was picked up one time. This chain links TRBV5-6 with TRBJ1-1; no reliable D call. This CDR3 has 13 amino acids. Germline CDR1 is SGHDT and CDR2 is YYEEEE. Trimming removed 0 bases at V and 5 bases at J, with 8 bases between. The CDR3 DNA reads as TGTGCCAGCAGCTTGGGGGCGCAAACTGAAGCTTTCTTT. Encoded protein: CASSLGAQTEAFF.

This clone was detected a few times. The chain is built from TRBV5-4 and TRBJ2-6, with no clear D. The length of the CDR3 is 16 residues. Deletions cut 4 bases from V and 0 bases from J, with 11 bases between. Germline CDR1 SGHNT, CDR2 YYREEE (reference sequence). CDR3 coding DNA: TGTGCCAGCAGCCCCAGATCGTTCTCTGGGGCCAACGTCCTGACTTTC. Its protein is CASSPRSFSGANVLTF.

The chain has TRBV7-8 and TRBJ1-1, with D possibly matching TRBD1 (5 bases). This CDR3 region has 15 residues. Trimming took off 1 base at V and 6 bases at J, with 15 bases between the two ends. Germline V CDR1 and CDR2: SGHVS, FQNEAQ. The CDR3: CASSLVSQGRAEAFF. In nucleotides, the CDR3 is TGTGCCAGCAGCTTAGTTTCTCAGGGTAGGGCTGAAGCTTTCTTT.

This chain connects TRBV3-1 (or the pseudogene TRBV3-2) to TRBJ2-5; TRBD2 matches 11 bases. V lost 1 base, J lost 4 bases, and 8 bases stayed unmatched. Germline V lookup: CDR1 LGHDT, CDR2 YNNKEL (reference sequence). The CDR3 loop spans 17 amino acids. The CDR3 loop is CASSQGLAGGRRETQYF. The DNA for the CDR3 is TGTGCCAGCAGCCAAGGTCTAGCGGGAGGAAGAAGAGAGACCCAGTACTTC.

The chain uses TRBV28 and TRBJ1-1, with 10 bases aligning to TRBD1. The germline CDR1 and CDR2 sequences are MDHEN and SYDVKM. This CDR3 comprises 17 residues. The J segment lost 1 base and the V segment lost 5 bases, leaving 10 bases of the junction unmatched. Here the CDR3 DNA reads TGTGCCAGCAGTCTCCGACAGGGGGCGTGGAGGAACACTGAAGCTTTCTTT. It codes for CASSLRQGAWRNTEAFF.